This T cell receptor (beta chain) derives from a study of cytomegalovirus exposure and HLA in healthy donors. Study conclusions and caveats: The authors judged a highly shared variant cluster likely a sequencing artifact. In presence/absence analyses, roughly uniform sequencing depth across donors was assumed. Later analysis identified a missense DCLRE1C variant that was linked to TCR beta V- and J-gene trimming.

As to this clone: Its antigen is not identified.

PCR primers comprised 60 Vbeta and 13 Jbeta primers. The table came from immunoSEQ multiplex PCR; TCRdb's copy has only in-frame clones and leaves some out. There are some 140,000 clones in the sample; 75% to 90% occur only once, and roughly 8% lies in the top ten. Germline V gene lookup returns CDR1 MNHNY and CDR2 SVGAGI (reference sequence). CDR3 length: 13 amino acids. V lost 5 bases and J lost 6, with 13 bases in between. All donors participated as healthy donors of bone marrow. The sample consisted of PBMCs. This rearrangement joins TRBV6-6 to TRBJ1-1, with D possibly being TRBD1 (5 bases). This clonotype was obtained from a woman aged 45-65 years in good health and CMV-seropositive. The CDR3 loop is CASSTGNNPEAFF. The DNA of the CDR3 is TGTGCCAGCAGTACAGGAAACAACCCTGAAGCTTTCTTT.